This T cell receptor beta chain was sequenced for a study of technical replicates of blood from several donors. Libraries were prepared by immunoSEQ multiplex PCR; TCRdb keeps only in-frame clonotypes and omits some of them. The sample has 76,000 or so clones; 90% to 95% are singletons. Germline loops: CDR1 SNHLY, CDR2 FYNNEI. V was shortened by 5 bases and J by 6 bases, with 14 bases between the two germline ends. The CDR3 runs 13 residues. The sequence was obtained from a human donor in good health. The specimen was T cells isolated from PBMCs. The rearrangement joins TRBV2 to TRBJ2-7, with a weak D call TRBD1 (6 bases). In DNA, the CDR3 is TGTGCCAGCAGTCAAAACAGGGCTGGCGAGCAGTACTTC. Encoded protein: CASSQNRAGEQYF.